Shown below are 4 T cell receptor beta chains from a single sample sequenced in a study of blood T cell repertoires in COVID-19. The repertoire was sequenced with immunoSEQ multiplex PCR; TCRdb's copy has only in-frame clones and lacks some. In the table there are approximately 100,000 clones, approximately 85% of which are singletons. The specimen was peripheral blood. The receptor set was obtained from a human donor in a cohort sampled during active COVID-19.

This chain joins TRBV5-5 and TRBJ2-5, with 7 bases identical to TRBD1. This CDR3 is built from 13 residues. V shed 2 bases and J 5 bases; nucleotides not matched to a gene: 3. Looked up from germline, CDR1 is SGHKS and CDR2 is YYEKEE (reference sequence). CDR3 in DNA: TGTGCCAGCAGCTTTGACAGGGCGGAGACCCAGTACTTC. Its protein is CASSFDRAETQYF.

This chain links TRBV25-1 with TRBJ1-1, with no clear D. CDR1 and CDR2 from the germline V gene are MGHDK and SYGVNS. The CDR3 spans 13 residues. V was clipped by 10 bases and J by 4 bases, with 16 bases between them. CDR3 sequence (DNA): TGTGCCACCTCCGGGGTGGCGGGCACTGAAGCTTTCTTT. Translating it yields CATSGVAGTEAFF.

This clone occurred a few times. The J gene is TRBJ1-1, the V gene TRBV28; D uncertain. Germline CDR1 is MDHEN and CDR2 is SYDVKM. V lost 3 bases to trimming and J lost 4 bases, with 15 bases between them. The CDR3 runs to 15 residues. CDR3 protein: CASSLLTVMSTEAFF. The CDR3, as DNA: TGTGCCAGCAGTTTGTTAACCGTTATGAGCACTGAAGCTTTCTTT.

The chain employs TRBV29-1 and TRBJ2-5; no clear D. This CDR3 is 12 amino acids long. From germline, CDR1 is SQVTM and CDR2 ANQGSEA. Trimming took 7 bases from V and 1 from J, leaving 10 bases between them. CDR3 loop: CSEAVSQETQYF. The CDR3 bases are TGCAGCGAGGCGGTCAGCCAAGAGACCCAGTACTTC.